These 24 T cell receptor beta chains were all obtained from the same sample, sequenced in a study of blood T cells in healthy people across ages. Next came a second PCR, run for roughly 7 to 12 cycles, which used a sample-barcoded 5' primer along with a J-beta primer mix. MiXCR, applied by TCRdb to the 5' RACE reads, yields one record per CDR3 protein. The sample has hundreds of thousands of distinct CDR3 sequences, around 21% seen once; the top ten hold more than 3%. Sequencing used blood. The source is a man between 65 and 79 years old in good health.

Points on this clonotype: This clone may be a read error of a much larger clone one base away. The V call is TRBV28, the J call TRBJ2-7; tentative D call: TRBD2 (5 bases). Trimming took 4 bases from V and 2 from J, leaving 9 bases between them. CDR1 and CDR2 (germline): MDHEN, SYDVKM. The CDR3 is 13 residues long. CDR3 DNA: TGTGCCAGCAGTTACGGTAGCGCCTACGAGCAGTACTTC. This sequence encodes CASSYGSAYEQYF.

This clonotype has only one observation. Its ends do not fully match the called genes, so a read error is possible. The chain joins TRBV6-5 to TRBJ2-5, with D possibly being TRBD2 (5 bases). CDR3 length: 12 residues. CDR1 is MNHEY and CDR2 is SVGAGI in the germline V gene. This CDR3 reads CATRGSQETQYF. In DNA, the CDR3 is TGTGCCACTAGAGGGTCCCAAGAGACGCAGTACTTC.

Only a few counts were recorded for this clonotype. V is TRBV20-1 and J is TRBJ2-5; D may be TRBD1 (6 bases). The germline V gene has CDR1 DFQATT and CDR2 SNEGSKA (reference sequence). The CDR3 is 14 residues long. V lost 0 bases, J lost 6 bases, and 14 bases lay in between. CDR3 sequence: CSARDRGRGKTQYF. The CDR3 bases are TGCAGTGCTAGAGATAGGGGCAGGGGAAAGACCCAGTACTTC.

This clonotype showed up just a few times. The CDR3 nucleotides read TGTGCCAGCAGCCAAGACAGGGGGCGGGCCGGGGAGCTGTTTTTT. Translating it yields CASSQDRGRAGELFF. This chain uses TRBV4-2 with TRBJ2-2, with 8 bases identical to TRBD1. The CDR3 extends over 15 amino acids. The V and J ends lost 0 bases and 6 bases, in that order; junction bases with no gene match: 3. Germline values: CDR1 LGHNA, CDR2 YNFKEQ.

This clonotype appeared a few times. The chain carries TRBV18 and TRBJ2-5; D remains ambiguous. The germline CDR1 and CDR2 sequences are KGHSH and LQKENI. The CDR3 has 14 amino acids. The V end was cut by 3 bases, the J end by 0 bases, with 8 bases between. This CDR3 reads CASSPLEHQETQYF. The CDR3 nucleotides read TGTGCCAGCTCACCCCTAGAGCACCAAGAGACCCAGTACTTC.

This clonotype was counted between two and nine times. V usage is TRBV7-2 and J usage is TRBJ2-1; D is undetermined. Germline CDR1 reads SGHTA; CDR2 reads FQGNSA. V was cut by 2 bases and J by 1 base, with 12 bases left in between. The CDR3 totals 16 residues. The CDR3 loop is CASSLIRRVSYNEQFF. The CDR3 nucleotides read TGTGCCAGCAGCTTAATTCGCCGGGTTTCCTACAATGAGCAGTTCTTC.

The rearrangement uses TRBV7-8 and TRBJ2-1, with D hard to call. Germline V CDR1 and CDR2: SGHVS, FQNEAQ. V shed 3 bases and J shed 8 bases, with 11 bases lying between them. This CDR3 spans 13 amino acids. The CDR3 nucleotides read TGTGCCAGCAGCTTTGACCTGCACGATGAGCAGTTCTTC. Its translation is CASSFDLHDEQFF.

As for this clonotype: At one of its ends the junction is not consistent with the germline gene, which may arise from a read error. The chain is built from TRBV10-2 and TRBJ2-7; D is unresolved. In germline, CDR1 is WSHSY, CDR2 SAAADI. The CDR3 sequence is 11 residues long. The chain's CDR3 is CACSEFYEQYF. CDR3 in DNA: TGCGCCTGCAGCGAGTTCTACGAGCAGTACTTC.

This clonotype was observed a handful of times. A read error may account for a junction end that differs from germline. The V call is TRBV20-1, the J call TRBJ2-5, with TRBD2 matching over 8 bases. Near its end, the DNA agrees better with TRBJ2-7, so the J call may be wrong. The CDR3 runs to 14 residues. The germline V gene has CDR1 DFQATT and CDR2 SNEGSKA (reference sequence). CDR3 nucleotide sequence: TGCAGTGCTGGAGATTACCGGGAGGGTTACGAGCAGTACTTC. As protein: CSAGDYREGYEQYF.

The chain links TRBV7-8 to TRBJ2-5; 9 nucleotides line up with TRBD2. The DNA end is more similar to TRBJ2-1, so the J call may be wrong. CDR3 size: 16 residues. In germline, CDR1 is SGHVS, CDR2 FQNEAQ. In DNA, the CDR3 is TGTGCCAGCAGCTTACGAAAGCGGGAGGACTACAATGAGCAGTTCTTC. Its protein product is CASSLRKREDYNEQFF.

This clonotype was seen a handful of times. V usage is TRBV5-6 and J usage is TRBJ1-1; 8 nucleotides agree with TRBD1. The CDR3 is 13 residues long. V trimming: 0 bases; J trimming: 12 bases; junction bases outside the gene matches: 7. Germline CDR1 and CDR2: SGHDT and YYEEEE. The CDR3 here is CASSLGRQGATFF. DNA of the CDR3: TGTGCCAGCAGCTTGGGACGCCAGGGGGCGACTTTCTTT. Supplemented by reference TRBV5-6 and TRBJ1-1, the full variable domain reads DAGVTQSPTHLIKTRGQQVTLRCSPKSGHDTVSWYQQALGQGPQFIFQYYEEEERQRGNFPDRFSGHQFPNYSSELNVNALLLGDSALYLCASSLGRQGATFFGQGTRLTVV.

This clonotype was counted a few times. The rearrangement links TRBV6-1 to TRBJ2-7; D is perhaps TRBD2 (6 bases). Trimming pared 5 bases from V and 2 bases from J, leaving 16 bases between. The CDR3 loop spans 15 amino acids. CDR1 is MNHNS and CDR2 is SASEGT in the germline V gene. In DNA form, the CDR3 reads TGTGCCAGCAGTCCTTCATACGCGGGGCCCTACGAGCAGTACTTC. Encoded protein: CASSPSYAGPYEQYF.

The chain recombines TRBV20-1 with TRBJ2-3; possibly TRBD1 for D (5 bases). Trimming pared 6 bases from V and 6 bases from J, leaving 13 bases between. CDR3 length equals 12 residues. Germline CDR1 reads DFQATT; CDR2 reads SNEGSKA (reference sequence). The CDR3 spells CSATPTVDTQYF. CDR3 nucleotide sequence: TGCAGTGCAACACCGACAGTTGATACGCAGTATTTT.

This clonotype was observed many times. The CDR3 nucleotides read TGTGCCAGCAGTACAGCCTCCTACAATGAGCAGTTCTTC. Its translation is CASSTASYNEQFF. The genes are TRBV9 and TRBJ2-1; D gene unclear. The germline CDR1 and CDR2 sequences are SGDLS and YYNGEE. This CDR3 is 13 amino acids long. The V end lost 5 bases, the J end lost 0 bases, and 6 bases lay between the germline ends.

This clonotype was found a few times. The rearrangement uses TRBV11-3 and TRBJ2-5; D gene ambiguous. Germline V gene data show CDR1 as SGHNT and CDR2 as YENEEA. V was pared by 4 bases and J by 0 bases, with 12 bases between. The CDR3 loop spans 15 amino acids. This chain's CDR3 is CASSSPDSNQETQYF. In nucleotides, the CDR3 is TGTGCCAGCAGCTCCCCAGACTCGAACCAAGAGACCCAGTACTTC.

This clonotype was seen more than once but under ten times. The chain links TRBV25-1 to TRBJ2-3; 8 bases agree with TRBD1. Trimming removed 6 bases from V and 2 bases from J; junction bases left unmatched: 1. This CDR3 comprises 13 residues. Germline V gives CDR1 MGHDK, CDR2 SYGVNS. This chain's CDR3 is CASRGQATDTQYF. The CDR3 coding sequence is TGTGCCAGCAGGGGACAGGCCACAGATACGCAGTATTTT.

This clonotype was counted between two and nine times. A much larger clone lies one base from this, so it may be a read error. CDR3 loop: CASSRAGTNFGDEQYF. Written as DNA, the CDR3 is TGCGCCAGCAGCCGAGCAGGGACAAATTTCGGGGACGAGCAGTACTTC. V is TRBV4-1 and J is TRBJ2-7; D might be TRBD1 (6 bases). Germline lookup yields CDR1 MGHRA and CDR2 YSYEKL. The CDR3 length is 16 residues. V lost 4 bases to trimming and J lost 5 bases, with 21 bases between them.

The chain carries TRBV2 and TRBJ2-3, with 7 nucleotides matching TRBD2. V gave up 9 bases and J gave up 1 base; unmatched junction bases: 7. Germline-derived CDR1 and CDR2 are SNHLY and FYNNEI. The CDR3 length is 14 residues. The CDR3: CASRLTSGTDTQYF. The DNA for the CDR3 is TGTGCCAGTCGACTTACTAGCGGCACAGATACGCAGTATTTT.

This clonotype was observed a few times. A much larger clone lies one base from this, so it may be a read error. The V and J genes are TRBV7-9 and TRBJ2-5; TRBD2 agrees at 7 bases. The CDR3 runs to 15 residues. Looked up from germline, CDR1 is SEHNR and CDR2 is FQNEAQ (reference sequence). For the CDR3, the DNA is TGTGCCAGCAGCCCGGGGCTAGCGGCAAACAATGAGCGGTTCTTC. Translating gives CASSPGLAANNERFF.

The chain couples TRBV6-1 to TRBJ2-7, with D uncertain. The V gene lost 2 bases and the J gene lost 7 bases, with 9 bases spanning the gap. The CDR3 has 12 amino acids. Germline CDR1 is MNHNS and CDR2 is SASEGT. The chain's CDR3 is CASSENLGEQYF. The CDR3 nucleotides read TGTGCCAGCAGTGAAAACCTCGGTGAGCAGTACTTC.

A remark on this clonotype: Its ends do not fully match the called genes, so a read error is possible. This chain uses TRBV7-9 with TRBJ2-5; 8 bases fit TRBD1. Germline V gene lookup returns CDR1 SEHNR and CDR2 FQNEAQ (reference sequence). This CDR3 region has 16 residues. The CDR3 region has the DNA TGTGCCAGCAGTCCTACCGGGACAGGCCCTAGGAAGACCCAGCACTTC. It specifies CASSPTGTGPRKTQHF.

The chain links TRBV7-2 to TRBJ2-3; D may be TRBD1 (6 bases). The germline V and J ends were trimmed by 5 bases and 5 bases, with 14 bases remaining between them. This CDR3 is 14 amino acids long. CDR1 and CDR2 (germline): SGHTA, FQGNSA. As DNA, the CDR3 is TGTGCCAGCAGCCCTGTCAGGGGTGTAGATACGCAGTATTTT. It yields the protein CASSPVRGVDTQYF.

Only a few counts were recorded for this clonotype. The chain links TRBV27 to TRBJ2-6; D unresolved. Trimming cost V 0 bases and J 4 bases, with 13 bases left between them. This CDR3 region has 17 residues. Germline V gene sequence: CDR1 MNHEY, CDR2 SMNVEV (reference sequence). For the CDR3, the DNA is TGTGCCAGCAGTTTATCGTTGGTGGGGAAAGGGGCCAACGTCCTGACTTTC. Its translation: CASSLSLVGKGANVLTF.

This clonotype has more than one count but fewer than ten. CDR3 loop: CSARVGSVQHF. CDR3 nucleotide sequence: TGCAGTGCTAGAGTCGGCTCGGTCCAGCATTTT. The chain links TRBV20-1 to TRBJ1-5; D ambiguous. CDR1 and CDR2 (germline): DFQATT, SNEGSKA (reference sequence). V lost 1 base to trimming and J lost 12 bases, with 10 bases between them. This CDR3 has 11 amino acids.